A selection of T cell receptor beta chains follows, all from one sample in a study of neurological immune-mediated disorders. TCRdb processed the 5' RACE reads anew with MiXCR; each CDR3 protein has one entry. This sample has under 85,000 distinct CDR3 sequences; around 10% occur once, and the top ten carry about 2%. The material sequenced was PBMCs. These receptors all come from a man in his forties in good health. Both conserved end residues are part of each CDR3. A D gene is named only where the DNA matches it firmly. The size of a clone is reported for some rows only, either as once, few or many, or as a class for expanded clones.

D | J | V | size | CDR3 | DNA
TRBD1 | TRBJ1-6 | TRBV27 | many | CASSGGQAYNSPLHF | TGTGCCAGCAGTGGCGGACAGGCCTATAATTCACCCCTCCACTTT
- | TRBJ1-5 | TRBV20-1 | few | CSARGAEYQPQHF | TGCAGTGCTAGAGGAGCGGAGTATCAGCCCCAGCATTTT
TRBD2 | TRBJ2-1 | TRBV3-1 | - | CASSRLAGGLSYNEQFF | TGTGCCAGCAGCCGACTAGCGGGAGGATTGTCCTACAATGAGCAGTTCTTC
- | TRBJ1-6 | TRBV6-5 | many | CASSYLSTTRNSPLHF | TGTGCCAGCAGTTACCTATCAACCACCCGCAATTCACCCCTCCACTTT
TRBD2 | TRBJ2-1 | TRBV7-3 | - | CASSLRTSGTSYNEQFF | TGTGCCAGCAGCTTAAGGACTAGCGGGACTTCATACAATGAGCAGTTCTTC
TRBD1 | TRBJ1-6 | TRBV30 | - | CAWSVGNRGGYNSPLHF | TGTGCCTGGAGTGTGGGAAACAGGGGCGGCTATAATTCACCCCTCCACTTT
TRBD2 | TRBJ2-3 | TRBV7-3 | many | CASSFWASGSDTQYF | TGTGCCAGCAGCTTTTGGGCTAGCGGATCAGATACGCAGTATTTT
TRBD2 | TRBJ2-7 | TRBV20-1 | many | CSASQAGVPYEQYF | TGCAGTGCTAGTCAGGCGGGGGTGCCATACGAGCAGTACTTC
- | TRBJ1-5 | TRBV5-1 | many | CASSRGPADSNQPQHF | TGCGCCAGCAGTCGGGGCCCGGCGGATAGCAATCAGCCCCAGCATTTT
- | TRBJ2-5 | TRBV3-1 | many | CASSDLETQYF | TGTGCCAGCAGCGACTTAGAGACCCAGTACTTC
TRBD2 | TRBJ2-1 | TRBV11-2 | many | CASSPEREVPEQFF | TGTGCCAGCAGCCCCGAGCGGGAGGTCCCTGAGCAGTTCTTC
- | TRBJ2-7 | TRBV2 | - | CASSLYEQYF | TGTGCCAGCTCCCTCTACGAGCAGTACTTC
TRBD2 | TRBJ2-4 | TRBV12-3/TRBV12-4 | many | CASSFGSGSGWAKNIQYF | TGTGCCAGCAGTTTTGGTAGCGGGAGCGGTTGGGCCAAAAACATTCAGTACTTC
TRBD1 | TRBJ2-1 | TRBV5-5 | - | CASSLGTGGTMYEQFF | TGTGCCAGCAGCTTGGGGACAGGGGGGACCATGTATGAGCAGTTCTTC
- | TRBJ1-4 | TRBV9 | many | CASSSGTRDEKLFF | TGTGCCAGCAGCTCCGGGACGCGAGATGAAAAACTGTTTTTT
TRBD1 | TRBJ2-7 | TRBV27 | many | CASWDRPYEQYF | TGTGCCAGCTGGGACAGACCCTACGAGCAGTACTTC
TRBD1 | TRBJ2-1 | TRBV20-1 | many | CSASTGGAYNEQFF | TGCAGTGCTAGCACAGGGGGCGCCTACAATGAGCAGTTCTTC
TRBD2 | TRBJ2-7 | TRBV5-1 | many | CASSLASGSYEQYF | TGCGCCAGCAGCTTGGCTAGCGGGTCCTACGAGCAGTACTTC
- | TRBJ1-1 | TRBV7-8 | - | CASSLVDGREGTEAFF | TGTGCCAGCAGCTTAGTTGACGGCAGGGAGGGAACTGAAGCTTTCTTT
TRBD2 | TRBJ2-1 | TRBV29-1 | many | CSVLSGRLAGVGEQFF | TGCAGCGTTCTTAGTGGAAGACTAGCGGGGGTGGGCGAGCAGTTCTTC
TRBD1 | TRBJ2-2 | TRBV15 | many | CATSKISTGTANTGELFF | TGTGCCACCAGCAAAATCTCTACCGGGACAGCGAACACCGGGGAGCTGTTTTTT
TRBD2 | TRBJ2-1 | TRBV2 | many | CASSPGTTSIDEQFF | TGTGCCAGCAGTCCCGGGACTACCTCGATCGATGAGCAGTTCTTC
TRBD2 | TRBJ2-2 | TRBV20-1 | many | CSARDPAGGPSNTGELFF | TGCAGTGCTAGAGATCCAGCGGGGGGCCCCTCGAACACCGGGGAGCTGTTTTTT